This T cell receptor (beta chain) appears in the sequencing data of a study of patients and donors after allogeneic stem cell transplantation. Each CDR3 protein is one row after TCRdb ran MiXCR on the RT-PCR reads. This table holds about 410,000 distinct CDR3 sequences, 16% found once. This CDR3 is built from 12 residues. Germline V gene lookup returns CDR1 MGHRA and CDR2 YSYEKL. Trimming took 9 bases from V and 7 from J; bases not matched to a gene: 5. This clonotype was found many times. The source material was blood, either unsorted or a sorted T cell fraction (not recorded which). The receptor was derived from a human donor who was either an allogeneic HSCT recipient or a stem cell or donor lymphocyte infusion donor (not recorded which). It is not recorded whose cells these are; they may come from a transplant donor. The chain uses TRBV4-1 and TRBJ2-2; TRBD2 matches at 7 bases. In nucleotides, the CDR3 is TGCGCCAGTTCTAGCGGCGGCGGGGAGCTGTTTTTT. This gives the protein CASSSGGGELFF.